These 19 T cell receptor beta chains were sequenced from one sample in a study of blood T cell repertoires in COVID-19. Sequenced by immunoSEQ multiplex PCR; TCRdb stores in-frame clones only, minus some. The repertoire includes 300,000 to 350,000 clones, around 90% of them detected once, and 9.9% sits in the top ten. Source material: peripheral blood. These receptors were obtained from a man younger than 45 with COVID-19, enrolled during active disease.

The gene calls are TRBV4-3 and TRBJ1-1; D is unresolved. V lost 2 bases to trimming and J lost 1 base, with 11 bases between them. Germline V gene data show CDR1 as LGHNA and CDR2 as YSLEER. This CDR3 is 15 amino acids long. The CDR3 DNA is TGCGCCAGCAGCCAAAACGGGGATGCGAACACTGAAGCTTTCTTT. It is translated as CASSQNGDANTEAFF.

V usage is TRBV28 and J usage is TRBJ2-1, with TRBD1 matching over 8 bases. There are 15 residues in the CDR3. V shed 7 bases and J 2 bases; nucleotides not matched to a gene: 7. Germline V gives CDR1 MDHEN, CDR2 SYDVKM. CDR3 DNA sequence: TGTGCCAGCACCTTCGGGGGACAGGCCTACAATGAGCAGTTCTTC. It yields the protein CASTFGGQAYNEQFF.

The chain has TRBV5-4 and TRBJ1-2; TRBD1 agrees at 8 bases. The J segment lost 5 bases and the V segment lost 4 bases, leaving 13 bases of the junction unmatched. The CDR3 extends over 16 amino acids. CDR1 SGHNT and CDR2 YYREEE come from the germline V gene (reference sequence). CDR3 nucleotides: TGTGCCAGCAGCGGGGGGGACAGGAGATCTCTGTATGGCTACACCTTC. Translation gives CASSGGDRRSLYGYTF. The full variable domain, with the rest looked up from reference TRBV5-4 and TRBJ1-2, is ETGVTQSPTHLIKTRGQQVTLRCSSQSGHNTVSWYQQALGQGPQFIFQYYREEENGRGNFPPRFSGLQFPNYSSELNVNALELDDSALYLCASSGGDRRSLYGYTFGSGTRLTVV.

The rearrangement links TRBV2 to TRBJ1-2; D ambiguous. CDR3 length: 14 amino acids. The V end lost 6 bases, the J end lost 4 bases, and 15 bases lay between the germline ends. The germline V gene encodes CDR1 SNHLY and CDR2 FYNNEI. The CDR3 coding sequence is TGTGCCAGCAGCCCCTTAGGGAGTTCCTATGGCTACACCTTC. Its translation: CASSPLGSSYGYTF.

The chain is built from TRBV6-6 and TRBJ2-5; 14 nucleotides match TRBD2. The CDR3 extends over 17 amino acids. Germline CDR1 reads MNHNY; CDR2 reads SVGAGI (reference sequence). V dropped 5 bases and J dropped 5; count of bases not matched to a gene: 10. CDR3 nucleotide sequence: TGTGCCAGCAGTCCCACCCGACTAGCGGGAGGGAAGGAGACCCAGTACTTC. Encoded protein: CASSPTRLAGGKETQYF.

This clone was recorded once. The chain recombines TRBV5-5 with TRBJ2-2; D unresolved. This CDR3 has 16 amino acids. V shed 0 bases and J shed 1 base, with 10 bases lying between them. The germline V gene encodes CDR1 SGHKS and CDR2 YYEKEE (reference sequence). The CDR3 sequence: CASSLDAYENTGELFF. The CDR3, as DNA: TGTGCCAGCAGCTTGGATGCCTACGAGAACACCGGGGAGCTGTTTTTT. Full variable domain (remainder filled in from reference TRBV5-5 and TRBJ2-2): DAGVTQSPTHLIKTRGQQVTLRCSPISGHKSVSWYQQVLGQGPQFIFQYYEKEERGRGNFPDRFSARQFPNYSSELNVNALLLGDSALYLCASSLDAYENTGELFFGEGSRLTVL.

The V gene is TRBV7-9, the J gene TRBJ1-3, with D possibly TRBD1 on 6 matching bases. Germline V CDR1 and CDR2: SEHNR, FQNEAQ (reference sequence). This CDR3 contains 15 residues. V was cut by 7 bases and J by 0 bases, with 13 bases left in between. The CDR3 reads CASTTDRISGNTIYF. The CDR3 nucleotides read TGTGCCAGCACCACCGACAGGATCTCTGGAAACACCATATATTTT.

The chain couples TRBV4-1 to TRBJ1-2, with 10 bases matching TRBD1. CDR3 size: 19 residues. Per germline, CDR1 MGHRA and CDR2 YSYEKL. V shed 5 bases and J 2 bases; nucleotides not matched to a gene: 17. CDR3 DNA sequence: TGCGCCAGCAGCGGAAAGGGGCGGGACAGGGGCTCCCAGAACTATGGCTACACCTTC. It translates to CASSGKGRDRGSQNYGYTF.

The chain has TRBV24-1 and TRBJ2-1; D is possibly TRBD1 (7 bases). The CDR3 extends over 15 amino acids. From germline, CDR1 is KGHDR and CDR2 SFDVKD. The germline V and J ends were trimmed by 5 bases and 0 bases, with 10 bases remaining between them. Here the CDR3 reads CATSGGTDSYNEQFF. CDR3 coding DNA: TGTGCCACCAGTGGCGGGACAGACTCCTACAATGAGCAGTTCTTC.

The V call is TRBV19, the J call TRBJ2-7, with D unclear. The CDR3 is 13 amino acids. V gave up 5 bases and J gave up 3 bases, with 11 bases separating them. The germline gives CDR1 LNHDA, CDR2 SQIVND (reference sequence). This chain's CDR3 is CASSYPSGYEQYF. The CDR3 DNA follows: TGTGCCAGTAGTTACCCCTCGGGCTACGAGCAGTACTTC.

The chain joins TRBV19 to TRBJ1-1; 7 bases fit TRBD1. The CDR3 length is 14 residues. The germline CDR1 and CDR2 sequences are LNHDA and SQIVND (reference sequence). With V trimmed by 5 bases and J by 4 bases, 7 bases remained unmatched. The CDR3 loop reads CASSRDRVSTEAFF. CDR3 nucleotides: TGTGCCAGTAGTCGGGACAGAGTAAGCACTGAAGCTTTCTTT.

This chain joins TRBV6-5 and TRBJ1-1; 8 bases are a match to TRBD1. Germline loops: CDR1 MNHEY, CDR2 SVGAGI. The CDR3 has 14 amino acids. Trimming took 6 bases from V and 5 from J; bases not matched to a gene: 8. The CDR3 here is CASRDGQGWTEAFF. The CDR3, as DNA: TGTGCCAGCAGGGACGGACAGGGATGGACTGAAGCTTTCTTT.

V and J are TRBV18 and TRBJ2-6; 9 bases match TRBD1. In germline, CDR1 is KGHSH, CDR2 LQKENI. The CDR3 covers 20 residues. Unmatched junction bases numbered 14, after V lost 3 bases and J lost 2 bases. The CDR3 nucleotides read TGTGCCAGCTCACCCCTTCGCCGGGACAGGGTATTAGCTGGGGCCAACGTCCTGACTTTC. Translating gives CASSPLRRDRVLAGANVLTF.

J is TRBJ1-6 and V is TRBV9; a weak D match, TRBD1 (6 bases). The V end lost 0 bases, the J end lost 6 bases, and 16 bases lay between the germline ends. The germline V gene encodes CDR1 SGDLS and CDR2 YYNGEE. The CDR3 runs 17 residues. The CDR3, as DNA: TGTGCCAGCAGCGTAGCTGGTAGGGCAGGGGTTAATTCACCCCTCCACTTT. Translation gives CASSVAGRAGVNSPLHF.

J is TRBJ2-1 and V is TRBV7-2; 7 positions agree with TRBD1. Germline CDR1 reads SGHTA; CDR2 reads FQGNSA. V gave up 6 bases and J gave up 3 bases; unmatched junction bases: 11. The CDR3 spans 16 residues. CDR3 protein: CASSSSGTDFYNEQFF. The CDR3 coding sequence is TGTGCCAGCAGTTCTTCCGGGACAGACTTCTACAATGAGCAGTTCTTC.

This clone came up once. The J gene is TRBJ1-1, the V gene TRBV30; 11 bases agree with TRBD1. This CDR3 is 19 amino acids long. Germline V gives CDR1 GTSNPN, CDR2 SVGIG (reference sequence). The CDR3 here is CGGVSLRGRFWDRGTEAFF. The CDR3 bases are TGTGGGGGAGTCTCCCTCAGGGGGCGTTTCTGGGACAGGGGGACTGAAGCTTTCTTT. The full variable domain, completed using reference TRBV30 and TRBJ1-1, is SQTIHQWPATLVQPVGSPLSLECTVEGTSNPNLYWYRQAAGRGLQLLFYSVGIGQISSEVPQNLSASRPQDRQFILSSKKLLLSDSGFYLCGGVSLRGRFWDRGTEAFFGQGTRLTVV.

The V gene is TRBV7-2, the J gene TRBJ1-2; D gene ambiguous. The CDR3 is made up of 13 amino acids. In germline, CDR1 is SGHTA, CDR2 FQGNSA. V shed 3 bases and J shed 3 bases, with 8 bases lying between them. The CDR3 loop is CASSFGVDYGYTF. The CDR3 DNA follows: TGTGCCAGCAGCTTTGGAGTAGACTATGGCTACACCTTC.

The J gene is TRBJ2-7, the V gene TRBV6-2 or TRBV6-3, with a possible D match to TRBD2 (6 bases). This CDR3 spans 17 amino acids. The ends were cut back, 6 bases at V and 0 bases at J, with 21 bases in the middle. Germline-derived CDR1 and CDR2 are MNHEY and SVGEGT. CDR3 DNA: TGTGCCAGCAGCTATAGGGTCCGGTGGCGGGGCTCCTACGAGCAGTACTTC. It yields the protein CASSYRVRWRGSYEQYF.

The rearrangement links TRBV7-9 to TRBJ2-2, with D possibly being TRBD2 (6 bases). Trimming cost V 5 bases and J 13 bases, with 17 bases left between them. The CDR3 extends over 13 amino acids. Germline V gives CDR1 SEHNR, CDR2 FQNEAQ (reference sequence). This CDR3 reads CASSAGTQGGLFF. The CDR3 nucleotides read TGTGCCAGCAGCGCCGGGACTCAGGGTGGGCTGTTTTTT.